This T cell receptor (beta chain) was obtained from a study of OX40 agonist ivuxolimab in advanced cancers. Study-level information: Averaging roughly 60 years in age, with a range of about 23 to 79, the cohort was about 86% male.

The repertoire was sequenced with immunoSEQ multiplex PCR; TCRdb's copy has only in-frame clones and lacks some. The repertoire holds about 68,000 clones, around 90% seen once, with about 0.31% in the top ten. This clone appeared a few times. What it binds is not known. Study-wide results and limits: Antigen targets of the expanded peripheral T cells went undetermined.

There are 13 residues in the CDR3. The V gene end was trimmed by 8 bases and the J gene end by 6 bases; junction bases not matched to a gene: 8. Germline CDR1 and CDR2: SQVTM and ANQGSEA. The receptor comes from an adult with an advanced solid tumor such as melanoma, head and neck, liver or kidney cancer. The material sequenced was CD4+ or CD8+ T cells sorted from blood, taken in a trial of the OX40 agonist ivuxolimab. This sequence joins TRBV29-1 and TRBJ2-7, with 12 bases lining up with TRBD2. The CDR3 here is CSTGLAGGAEQYF. CDR3 in DNA: TGCAGCACCGGGCTAGCGGGAGGGGCCGAGCAGTACTTC.